The 5 T cell receptor beta chains below all came from one sample that was sequenced in a study of blood T cell repertoires in COVID-19. Profiled with immunoSEQ multiplex PCR; TCRdb holds only in-frame clones, not every one. The table records fewer than 300,000 clones, 82% of them present only once. Sequenced input: peripheral blood. Receptor source: a woman between 18 and 30 years old with acute or convalescent COVID-19.

The chain employs TRBV10-2 and TRBJ1-1; D is undetermined. V shed 2 bases and J shed 0 bases, with 10 bases lying between them. Germline V gives CDR1 WSHSY, CDR2 SAAADI. The CDR3 covers 15 residues. The CDR3 reads CASSEMWQMNTEAFF. The CDR3 region has the DNA TGCGCCAGCAGTGAGATGTGGCAGATGAACACTGAAGCTTTCTTT.

This sequence joins TRBV10-2 and TRBJ1-2; D remains unclear. Germline values: CDR1 WSHSY, CDR2 SAAADI. This CDR3 comprises 14 residues. V was shortened by 4 bases and J by 5 bases, with 14 bases between the two germline ends. The chain's CDR3 is CASSATSPEYGYTF. In DNA, the CDR3 is TGCGCCAGCAGTGCAACCTCACCGGAGTATGGCTACACCTTC.

The chain has TRBV29-1 and TRBJ2-5; D may be TRBD1 (6 bases). V lost 7 bases and J 4 bases, leaving 13 bases between the germline ends. The germline V gene has CDR1 SQVTM and CDR2 ANQGSEA. The CDR3 is 12 amino acids. The CDR3 region is CSATQGRETQYF. The DNA for the CDR3 is TGCAGCGCAACACAGGGAAGAGAGACCCAGTACTTC.

The J gene is TRBJ2-7, the V gene TRBV19; 8 positions match TRBD1. From germline, CDR1 is LNHDA and CDR2 SQIVND (reference sequence). The CDR3 runs to 13 residues. Trimming removed 5 bases from V and 6 bases from J; junction bases left unmatched: 6. This CDR3 reads CASSPGQGGEQYF. As DNA, the CDR3 is TGTGCCAGTAGTCCTGGACAGGGTGGCGAGCAGTACTTC.

The J gene is TRBJ2-3, the V gene TRBV9; 9 bases map to TRBD1. CDR1 and CDR2 from the germline V gene are SGDLS and YYNGEE. This CDR3 has 18 residues. J was trimmed by 2 bases and V by 3 bases; bases with no gene match: 13. The CDR3 protein is CASSERDRALPYTDTQYF. The CDR3 nucleotides are TGTGCCAGCAGCGAGAGGGACAGGGCGCTTCCTTACACAGATACGCAGTATTTT.